These 2 T cell receptor beta chains were sequenced from one sample in a study of T cells in Graves' hyperthyroidism and ophthalmopathy. RNA transcripts were the template for amplifying TCR beta CDR3 regions. An initial round of RT-PCR targeting the TCR CDR3 relied on the HTBI primer set. From the multiplex PCR reads, TCRdb called clonotypes with MiXCR, one entry per CDR3 protein. The sample includes approximately 410,000 distinct CDR3 sequences, roughly 14% of them seen just once. The sequencing input was blood. These receptor sequences come from a man between 18 and 35 years old with Graves' ophthalmopathy.

Many counts were recorded for this clonotype. J is TRBJ2-3 and V is TRBV20-1; 9 bases are shared with TRBD1. CDR1 and CDR2 from the germline V gene are DFQATT and SNEGSKA (reference sequence). Losses at the gene ends were 3 bases for V and 3 bases for J; bases not matched to a gene: 4. The CDR3 is 14 amino acids. The CDR3 nucleotides are TGCAGTGCTAGCTTACAGGGGGCAACAGATACGCAGTATTTT. It specifies CSASLQGATDTQYF.

Many counts were recorded for this clonotype. The chain recombines TRBV27 with TRBJ2-7; no reliable D call. The CDR3 sequence is 13 residues long. In germline, CDR1 is MNHEY, CDR2 SMNVEV (reference sequence). Trimming stripped 1 base from V and 2 bases from J, with 6 bases between. The CDR3 here is CASSLFSPYEQYF. The CDR3 coding sequence is TGTGCCAGCAGTTTATTTTCACCCTACGAGCAGTACTTC.